This T cell receptor beta chain was sequenced in a study of blood T cell repertoires in COVID-19. Study-level information: Samples came from the United States, Italy and Spain, spanning acute and convalescent COVID-19. T cells, B-cell-depleted T cells, or PBMCs supplied cDNA or gDNA.

This CDR3 has 13 amino acids. V was cut by 3 bases and J by 4 bases, with 7 bases left in between. Looked up from germline, CDR1 is ENHRY and CDR2 is SYGVKD. Original methodology: Reference gene primer amplification gave estimated nucleated cell counts. Sequencing was performed with immunoSEQ multiplex PCR; in TCRdb, only in-frame clones are kept and a portion is missing. The V and J calls and clone size come from that table; D and trimming were worked out from the DNA. Of around 300,000 clones listed, approximately 90% are singletons. This chain joins TRBV10-3 and TRBJ2-1; D is unresolved. Sequenced sample: peripheral blood. This sequence was found in a woman aged 25-40 years with active or convalescent COVID-19. The CDR3 here is CAISERSYNEQFF. The CDR3 DNA follows: TGTGCCATCAGTGAAAGGAGTTACAATGAGCAGTTCTTC.